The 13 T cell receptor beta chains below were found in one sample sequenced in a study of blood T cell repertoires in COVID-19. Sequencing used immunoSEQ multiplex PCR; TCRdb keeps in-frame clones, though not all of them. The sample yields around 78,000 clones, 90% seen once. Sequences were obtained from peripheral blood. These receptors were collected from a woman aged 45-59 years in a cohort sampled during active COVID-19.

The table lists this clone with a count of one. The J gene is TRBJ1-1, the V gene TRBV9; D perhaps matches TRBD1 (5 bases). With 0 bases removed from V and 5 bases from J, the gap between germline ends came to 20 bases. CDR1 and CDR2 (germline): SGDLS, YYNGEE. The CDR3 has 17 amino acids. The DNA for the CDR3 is TGTGCCAGCAGCGTAGGACTACGGGGCCCGGGAGGGACTGAAGCTTTCTTT. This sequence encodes CASSVGLRGPGGTEAFF.

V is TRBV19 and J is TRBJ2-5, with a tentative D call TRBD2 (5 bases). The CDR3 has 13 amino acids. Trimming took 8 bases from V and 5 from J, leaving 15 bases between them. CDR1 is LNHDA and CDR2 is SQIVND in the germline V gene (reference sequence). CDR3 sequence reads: CASSSGSIETQYF. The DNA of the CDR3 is TGTGCCAGTTCGAGCGGTTCCATCGAGACCCAGTACTTC.

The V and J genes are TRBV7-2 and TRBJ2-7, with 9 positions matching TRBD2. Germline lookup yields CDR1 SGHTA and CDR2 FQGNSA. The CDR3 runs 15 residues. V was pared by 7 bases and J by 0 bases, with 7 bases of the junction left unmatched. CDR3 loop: CASTRTSEDSYEQYF. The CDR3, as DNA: TGTGCCAGCACCCGGACTAGCGAAGACTCCTACGAGCAGTACTTC.

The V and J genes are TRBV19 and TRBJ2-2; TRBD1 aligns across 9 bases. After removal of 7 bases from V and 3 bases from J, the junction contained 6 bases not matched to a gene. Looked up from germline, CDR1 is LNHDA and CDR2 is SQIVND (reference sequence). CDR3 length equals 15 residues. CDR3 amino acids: CASTPGTGHTGELFF. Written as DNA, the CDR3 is TGTGCCAGTACCCCCGGGACAGGGCACACCGGGGAGCTGTTTTTT.

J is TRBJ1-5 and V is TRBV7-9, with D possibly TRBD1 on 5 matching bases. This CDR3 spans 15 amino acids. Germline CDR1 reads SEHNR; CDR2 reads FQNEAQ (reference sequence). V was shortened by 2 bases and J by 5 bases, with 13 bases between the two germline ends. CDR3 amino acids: CASSLYEGADQPQHF. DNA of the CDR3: TGTGCCAGCAGCTTATACGAAGGGGCGGATCAGCCCCAGCATTTT.

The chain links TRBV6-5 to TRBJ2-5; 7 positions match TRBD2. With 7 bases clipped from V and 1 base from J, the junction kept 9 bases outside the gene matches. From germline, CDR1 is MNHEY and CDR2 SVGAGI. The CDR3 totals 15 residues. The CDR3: CASTPHRGGQETQYF. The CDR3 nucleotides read TGTGCCAGCACTCCCCACCGCGGGGGCCAAGAGACCCAGTACTTC.

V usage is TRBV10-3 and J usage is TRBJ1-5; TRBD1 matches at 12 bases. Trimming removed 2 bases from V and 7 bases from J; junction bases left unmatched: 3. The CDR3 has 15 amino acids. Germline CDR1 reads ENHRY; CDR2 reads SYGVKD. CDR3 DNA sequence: TGTGCCATCAGTGAGGGGACAGGGGGCAGGCAGCCCCAGCATTTT. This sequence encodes CAISEGTGGRQPQHF.

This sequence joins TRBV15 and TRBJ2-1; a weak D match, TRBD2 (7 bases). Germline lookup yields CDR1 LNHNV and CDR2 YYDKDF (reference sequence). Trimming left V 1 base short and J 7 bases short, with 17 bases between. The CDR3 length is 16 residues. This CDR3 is CATSRGGGGRGNEQFF. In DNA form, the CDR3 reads TGTGCCACCAGCAGAGGGGGGGGCGGGCGAGGAAATGAGCAGTTCTTC.

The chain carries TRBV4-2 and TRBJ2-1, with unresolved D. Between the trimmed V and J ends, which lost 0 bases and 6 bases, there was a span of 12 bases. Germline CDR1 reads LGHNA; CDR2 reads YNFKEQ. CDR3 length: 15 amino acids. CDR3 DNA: TGTGCCAGCAGCCAAGACCAAGGAGCGTCCAATGAGCAGTTCTTC. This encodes CASSQDQGASNEQFF.

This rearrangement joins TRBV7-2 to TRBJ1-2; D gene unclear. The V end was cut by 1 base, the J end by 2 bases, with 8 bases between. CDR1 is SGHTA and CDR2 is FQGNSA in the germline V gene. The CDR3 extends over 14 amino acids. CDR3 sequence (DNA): TGTGCCAGCAGCTTAGAGTCGCGGAACTATGGCTACACCTTC. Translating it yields CASSLESRNYGYTF.

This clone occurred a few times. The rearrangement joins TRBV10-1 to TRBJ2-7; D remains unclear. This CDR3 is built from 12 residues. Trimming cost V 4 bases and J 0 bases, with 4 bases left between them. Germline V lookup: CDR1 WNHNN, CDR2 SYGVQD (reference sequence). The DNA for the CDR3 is TGCGCCAGCAGTGGTAGCTCCTACGAGCAGTACTTC. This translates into CASSGSSYEQYF.

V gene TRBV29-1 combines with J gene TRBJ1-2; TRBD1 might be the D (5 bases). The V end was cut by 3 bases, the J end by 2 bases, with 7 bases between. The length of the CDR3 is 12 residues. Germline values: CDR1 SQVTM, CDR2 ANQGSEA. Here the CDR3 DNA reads TGCAGCGTTGACGACAGCAACTATGGCTACACCTTC. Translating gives CSVDDSNYGYTF.

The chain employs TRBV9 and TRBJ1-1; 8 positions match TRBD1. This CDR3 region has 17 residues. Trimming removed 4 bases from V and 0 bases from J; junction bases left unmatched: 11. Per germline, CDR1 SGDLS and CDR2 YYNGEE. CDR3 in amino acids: CASSPGDRGPMNTEAFF. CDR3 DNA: TGTGCCAGCAGCCCCGGCGACAGGGGCCCTATGAACACTGAAGCTTTCTTT.